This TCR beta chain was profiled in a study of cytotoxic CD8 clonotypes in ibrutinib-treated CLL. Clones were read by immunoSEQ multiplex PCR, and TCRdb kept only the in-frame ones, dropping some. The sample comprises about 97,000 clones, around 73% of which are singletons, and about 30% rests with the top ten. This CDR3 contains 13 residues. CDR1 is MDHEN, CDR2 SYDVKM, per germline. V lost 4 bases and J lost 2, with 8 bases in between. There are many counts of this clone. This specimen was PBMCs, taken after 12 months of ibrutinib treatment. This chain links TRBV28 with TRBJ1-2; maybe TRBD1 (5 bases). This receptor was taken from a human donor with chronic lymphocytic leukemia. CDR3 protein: CASSSDRNYGYTF. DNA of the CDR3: TGTGCCAGCAGTTCCGACAGAAACTATGGCTACACCTTC.